This T cell receptor (beta chain) was documented in a study of blood T cell repertoires in COVID-19. Study in general: Some COVID-19 samples were acute and others convalescent; all came from the United States, Italy and Spain. PBMCs, B-cell-depleted T cells, or T cells provided the cDNA or gDNA that made up the material.

Sequenced by immunoSEQ multiplex PCR; TCRdb stores in-frame clones only, minus some. The sample holds fewer than 200,000 clones, about four fifths seen once. Enrollment of patients from Seattle took place during active infection, with longitudinal follow-up. Material for sequencing was peripheral blood. This sequence was found in a woman of 80 years or more with COVID-19, enrolled during active disease.

The CDR3 DNA is TGCGCCAGCAGTGTAACAGGGGCTAACTATGGCTACACCTTC. Translating it yields CASSVTGANYGYTF. The chain links TRBV10-1 to TRBJ1-2, with 7 bases that match TRBD1. Germline V gene lookup returns CDR1 WNHNN and CDR2 SYGVQD (reference sequence). V lost 4 bases to trimming and J lost 0 bases; unmatched junction nucleotides: 2. The CDR3 extends over 14 amino acids.